These 21 T cell receptor beta chains were all obtained from the same sample, sequenced in a study of OX40 agonist ivuxolimab in advanced cancers. Assay: immunoSEQ multiplex PCR; the TCRdb copy retains only in-frame clones and omits some. Found here are about 100,000 clones, under 90% of them singletons; the top ten hold 5.5%. This specimen was CD4+ or CD8+ T cells sorted from blood, taken in a trial of the OX40 agonist ivuxolimab. The receptors originated from an adult with an advanced solid tumor such as melanoma, head and neck, liver or kidney cancer.

The CDR3 spells CASSSVDYEQYF. As DNA, the CDR3 is TGTGCCAGCAGTTCAGTGGACTACGAGCAGTACTTC. The J gene is TRBJ2-7, the V gene TRBV7-8, with D uncertain. The CDR3 is made up of 12 amino acids. Germline CDR1 reads SGHVS; CDR2 reads FQNEAQ. V was clipped by 6 bases and J by 3 bases, with 9 bases between them. Together with reference TRBV7-8 and TRBJ2-7, the CDR3 gives the full variable domain: GAGVSQSPRYKVAKRGQDVALRCDPISGHVSLFWYQQALGQGPEFLTYFQNEAQLDKSGLPSDRFFAERPEGSVSTLKIQRTQQEDSAVYLCASSSVDYEQYFGPGTRLTVT.

In nucleotides, the CDR3 is TGTGCCATCAGTGTATTCGGAGGGGGAGCTAACTATGGCTACACCTTC. Protein product: CAISVFGGGANYGYTF. The chain joins TRBV10-3 to TRBJ1-2, with D tentatively TRBD1 (6 bases). The CDR3 covers 16 residues. CDR1 and CDR2 from the germline V gene are ENHRY and SYGVKD. The ends were cut back, 4 bases at V and 0 bases at J, with 15 bases in the middle.

The genes are TRBV19 and TRBJ2-1; 10 nucleotides line up with TRBD2. Germline assignment: CDR1 LNHDA and CDR2 SQIVND (reference sequence). With 6 bases clipped from V and 2 bases from J, the junction kept 4 bases outside the gene matches. The CDR3 sequence is 15 residues long. CDR3 residues: CASRRAGGAYNEQFF. Written as DNA, the CDR3 is TGTGCCAGTAGAAGAGCGGGAGGGGCCTACAATGAGCAGTTCTTC. The full variable domain, with the rest looked up from reference TRBV19 and TRBJ2-1, is DGGITQSPKYLFRKEGQNVTLSCEQNLNHDAMYWYRQDPGQGLRLIYYSQIVNDFQKGDIAEGYSVSREKKESFPLTVTSAQKNPTAFYLCASRRAGGAYNEQFFGPGTRLTVL.

This clone was recorded once. V usage is TRBV7-9 and J usage is TRBJ2-7; TRBD2 matches 8 bases. After removal of 5 bases from V and 3 bases from J, the junction contained 18 bases not matched to a gene. The CDR3 contains 18 residues. Germline V gene sequence: CDR1 SEHNR, CDR2 FQNEAQ (reference sequence). CDR3 sequence (DNA): TGTGCCAGCAGCCACCCGATTCGAGCGGGAGCCGCGAGCTACGAGCAGTACTTC. This encodes CASSHPIRAGAASYEQYF.

This chain connects TRBV18 to TRBJ2-5, with 10 bases identical to TRBD2. The J call is uncertain, as TRBJ2-7 better fits the DNA end. The CDR3 consists of 14 residues. Germline V CDR1 and CDR2: KGHSH, LQKENI. CDR3 region: CASSPGRTSGEQYF. In nucleotides, the CDR3 is TGTGCCAGCTCACCAGGAAGGACTAGCGGCGAGCAGTACTTC.

The chain couples TRBV27 to TRBJ1-1, with TRBD1 as a possible D gene (6 bases). Trimming stripped 3 bases from V and 1 base from J, with 18 bases between. From germline, CDR1 is MNHEY and CDR2 SMNVEV (reference sequence). This CDR3 has 17 residues. The CDR3 DNA sequence: TGTGCCAGCAGTTTTCTCAGGGGAAGGAGAGAGAACACTGAAGCTTTCTTT. Protein: CASSFLRGRRENTEAFF.

The V call is TRBV7-2, the J call TRBJ2-7; D remains unclear. This CDR3 contains 15 residues. Germline V gives CDR1 SGHTA, CDR2 FQGNSA. Trimming removed 6 bases from V and 1 base from J, with 16 bases in between. The CDR3 loop is CASSPGSSPSYEQYF. The CDR3 DNA sequence: TGTGCCAGCAGTCCCGGGTCTTCACCTTCCTACGAGCAGTACTTC.

The chain has TRBV9 and TRBJ1-2; D not certain. CDR1 SGDLS and CDR2 YYNGEE come from the germline V gene. The CDR3 runs 14 residues. Trimming shortened V by 1 base and J by 8 bases, and 15 bases separated the two germline ends. CDR3 nucleotide sequence: TGTGCCAGCAGCGTAAGGGAAGGCCCCTGGGGCTACACCTTC. Translation gives CASSVREGPWGYTF. The full variable domain, completed using reference TRBV9 and TRBJ1-2, is DSGVTQTPKHLITATGQRVTLRCSPRSGDLSVYWYQQSLDQGLQFLIQYYNGEERAKGNILERFSAQQFPDLHSELNLSSLELGDSALYFCASSVREGPWGYTFGSGTRLTVV.

The rearrangement links TRBV19 to TRBJ2-7; 9 bases map to TRBD1. CDR3 length equals 12 residues. Germline V gives CDR1 LNHDA, CDR2 SQIVND (reference sequence). Trimming removed 10 bases from V and 2 bases from J; junction bases left unmatched: 3. The CDR3 DNA reads as TGTGCCACAGGGACAGGGACCTACGAGCAGTACTTC. It encodes CATGTGTYEQYF.

The chain is built from TRBV12-5 and TRBJ2-2; TRBD1 aligns across 8 bases. The germline CDR1 and CDR2 sequences are LGHNT and FRNRAP. The V gene end was trimmed by 8 bases and the J gene end by 4 bases; junction bases not matched to a gene: 9. The CDR3 sequence is 15 residues long. For the CDR3, the DNA is TGTGCTAGTTCGAGTGGGGACAGGCCCACCGGGGAGCTGTTTTTT. It is translated as CASSSGDRPTGELFF.

As regards this clone: At one end, the junction sequence differs from germline, possibly due to a read error. The chain employs TRBV12-5 and TRBJ2-7; no clear D. The CDR3 is 14 residues long. Looked up from germline, CDR1 is LGHNT and CDR2 is FRNRAP. The CDR3 DNA sequence: TGTGCTAGTGGCCGGAGTACCCTCTCCTCCGAGCAGTACTTC. Translation: CASGRSTLSSEQYF. The complete variable domain, with remaining parts taken from reference TRBV12-5 and TRBJ2-7, reads DARVTQTPRHKVTEMGQEVTMRCQPILGHNTVFWYRQTMMQGLELLAYFRNRAPLDDSGMPKDRFSAEMPDATLATLKIQPSEPRDSAVYFCASGRSTLSSEQYFGPGTRLTVT.

This clone was picked up one time. The chain is built from TRBV9 and TRBJ2-1, with D maybe TRBD2 (7 bases). The length of the CDR3 is 16 residues. V lost 0 bases and J lost 8, with 18 bases in between. Germline values: CDR1 SGDLS, CDR2 YYNGEE. The CDR3 region is CASSVDGGGARDEQFF. In nucleotides, the CDR3 is TGTGCCAGCAGCGTAGACGGCGGGGGCGCGAGGGATGAGCAGTTCTTC.

This clone was recorded a few times. This chain uses TRBV5-1 with TRBJ2-1; 7 bases agree with TRBD1. Germline assignment: CDR1 SGHRS and CDR2 YFSETQ. This CDR3 spans 13 amino acids. Trimming removed 4 bases from V and 12 bases from J; junction bases left unmatched: 10. In nucleotides, the CDR3 is TGCGCCAGCAGCCCCCTCGGGGACAGAGGGCAGTTCTTC. This gives the protein CASSPLGDRGQFF.

This chain joins TRBV7-9 and TRBJ1-2; unclear D gene. The germline gives CDR1 SEHNR, CDR2 FQNEAQ (reference sequence). Trimming removed 5 bases at V and 1 base at J, with 17 bases between. The CDR3 extends over 16 amino acids. The CDR3 is CASSRLEGSLNYGYTF. The CDR3 nucleotides are TGTGCCAGCAGCCGTCTGGAGGGATCGCTTAACTATGGCTACACCTTC.

The J gene is TRBJ2-2, the V gene TRBV14, with 7 bases identical to TRBD1. Trimming removed 5 bases from V and 6 bases from J; junction bases left unmatched: 3. There are 13 residues in the CDR3. Germline CDR1 is SGHDN and CDR2 is FVKESK. The CDR3 reads CASSDRAPGELFF. The CDR3 coding sequence is TGTGCCAGCAGCGACAGGGCCCCCGGGGAGCTGTTTTTT. Together with reference TRBV14 and TRBJ2-2, the CDR3 gives the full variable domain: EAGVTQFPSHSVIEKGQTVTLRCDPISGHDNLYWYRRVMGKEIKFLLHFVKESKQDESGMPNNRFLAERTGGTYSTLKVQPAELEDSGVYFCASSDRAPGELFFGEGSRLTVL.

This sequence joins TRBV18 and TRBJ2-5; D is unresolved. V was trimmed by 3 bases and J by 5 bases, leaving 10 bases between them. Germline CDR1 KGHSH, CDR2 LQKENI. CDR3 length: 13 residues. The CDR3 nucleotides read TGTGCCAGCTCACCCCCTTCGCGGGAGACCCAGTACTTC. It codes for CASSPPSRETQYF.

The chain combines TRBV9 with TRBJ2-5, with 7 bases lining up with TRBD2. There are 15 residues in the CDR3. The germline V gene has CDR1 SGDLS and CDR2 YYNGEE. The V and J ends lost 2 bases and 7 bases, in that order; junction bases with no gene match: 11. The DNA for the CDR3 is TGTGCCAGCAGCGTTGCAGCGGCGGGAGTTCGGACCCAGTACTTC. Its translation: CASSVAAAGVRTQYF.

The chain has TRBV9 and TRBJ2-5; TRBD1 matches at 7 bases. This CDR3 is built from 14 residues. Germline V gene sequence: CDR1 SGDLS, CDR2 YYNGEE. J gave up 2 bases and V 3 bases, and 4 bases lay outside the gene matches. The CDR3 nucleotides are TGTGCCAGCAGCGCAGCCAGGGGGCAAGAGACCCAGTACTTC. Its translation is CASSAARGQETQYF.

The chain combines TRBV15 with TRBJ1-5; TRBD1 matches 7 bases. CDR3 length: 14 residues. Unmatched junction bases numbered 11, after V lost 8 bases and J lost 7 bases. CDR1 LNHNV and CDR2 YYDKDF come from the germline V gene (reference sequence). In DNA form, the CDR3 reads TGTGCCACCCGACAGGGAAAAGGTTTACAGCCCCAGCATTTT. Translated, it gives CATRQGKGLQPQHF.

The chain recombines TRBV30 with TRBJ1-3; a possible D gene is TRBD1 (6 bases). Germline loops: CDR1 GTSNPN, CDR2 SVGIG (reference sequence). The CDR3 is 14 amino acids. The ends were cut back, 4 bases at V and 0 bases at J, with 10 bases in the middle. In nucleotides, the CDR3 is TGTGCCTGGACCGCGACAGGCTCTGGAAACACCATATATTTT. Translation: CAWTATGSGNTIYF.

The V gene is TRBV4-3, the J gene TRBJ2-7, with 9 bases matching TRBD2. Germline assignment: CDR1 LGHNA and CDR2 YSLEER. There are 14 residues in the CDR3. The V gene end was trimmed by 11 bases and the J gene end by 2 bases; junction bases not matched to a gene: 10. The DNA for the CDR3 is TGCGCCGTTGCTAGCGGGATCCTCACCTACGAGCAGTACTTC. Translating gives CAVASGILTYEQYF.